This T cell receptor (beta chain) was identified in a study of cytomegalovirus exposure and HLA in healthy donors. CDR3 length equals 12 residues. Trimming took off 9 bases at V and 3 bases at J, with 12 bases between the two ends. Germline loops: CDR1 LNHDA, CDR2 SQIVND (reference sequence). In regard to this clone: Its target is not known.

Repertoires were generated with immunoSEQ multiplex PCR, while TCRdb's copy carries only in-frame clones and drops some. The data show about 130,000 clones, about 96% seen once. Findings of the study overall: It was about 150 TCR beta chains that were listed as cytomegalovirus-associated. Three chains tied to CMV proved CMV antigen-specific in vitro. In the 120 or so validation repertoires, approximately 94% of cluster scores exceeded 0, per a later analysis.

The donors were part of the 120-subject validation cohort, which stood apart from the approximately 670-subject first cohort. The sequencing input was PBMCs. The chain has TRBV19 and TRBJ2-7; D is perhaps TRBD1 (5 bases). The sequence was obtained from a man aged 18-30 years in good health and CMV-seronegative. CDR3 in DNA: TGTGCCAGCTCAGGGCTGGGCTACGAGCAGTACTTC. Protein: CASSGLGYEQYF.